The next 26 T cell receptor beta chains were all read from a single sample in a study of response to subunit inactivated influenza vaccine. TCRdb re-derived calls from the RT-PCR reads in MiXCR, one entry per CDR3 protein. The sample shows about 480,000 distinct CDR3 sequences, roughly 23% of them seen only once. The sample here was CD4+ T cells sorted from PBMCs, taken approximately 5 days after vaccination. These receptors all come from a man in his forties or fifties who received an inactivated influenza vaccine.

The chain combines TRBV6-1 with TRBJ2-5, with 9 bases aligning to TRBD1. Per germline, CDR1 MNHNS and CDR2 SASEGT. The V segment lost 6 bases and the J segment 4 bases; nucleotides outside the gene matches: 6. This CDR3 contains 14 residues. The CDR3: CASRTQGARETQYF. CDR3 bases: TGTGCCAGCAGAACACAGGGGGCGAGAGAGACCCAGTACTTC.

The chain has TRBV18 and TRBJ2-7; possible D gene TRBD1, 6 bases. Germline CDR1 is KGHSH and CDR2 is LQKENI. The CDR3 covers 15 residues. With 1 base removed from V and 6 bases from J, the gap between germline ends came to 16 bases. The chain's CDR3 is CASSPLTGSNGEQYF. The CDR3 DNA follows: TGTGCCAGCTCACCACTCACAGGGAGTAATGGCGAGCAGTACTTC.

The table lists this clonotype with a few counts. The J gene is TRBJ2-5, the V gene TRBV24-1; 10 bases line up with TRBD2. CDR1 and CDR2 (germline): KGHDR, SFDVKD. The CDR3 spans 17 residues. The V segment lost 4 bases and the J segment 5 bases; nucleotides outside the gene matches: 12. CDR3 protein: CATSESSGRAEGETQYF. The CDR3 DNA reads TGTGCCACCAGTGAGTCCAGCGGGAGGGCCGAGGGGGAGACCCAGTACTTC.

The sample holds many counts of this clonotype. This chain joins TRBV12-3 or TRBV12-4 and TRBJ2-7, with 9 positions matching TRBD2. The J segment lost 0 bases and the V segment lost 5 bases, leaving 2 bases of the junction unmatched. This CDR3 is 14 amino acids long. CDR3 coding DNA: TGTGCCAGCAGTCTTAGCGGGAGCTCCTACGAGCAGTACTTC. Protein sequence: CASSLSGSSYEQYF.

V gene TRBV10-3 combines with J gene TRBJ1-2; D ambiguous. Germline-derived CDR1 and CDR2 are ENHRY and SYGVKD. Deletions cut 9 bases from V and 3 bases from J, with 11 bases between. The length of the CDR3 is 12 residues. CDR3 loop: CAIPRSDYGYTF. As DNA, the CDR3 is TGTGCCATTCCCCGGTCGGACTATGGCTACACCTTC.

This clonotype has only a few counts. The genes are TRBV7-6 and TRBJ1-2; D is undetermined. Trimming cost V 2 bases and J 1 base, with 14 bases left between them. The CDR3 has 16 residues. The germline CDR1 and CDR2 sequences are SGHVS and FNYEAQ. This CDR3 is CASSLKPRALNYGYTF. The DNA of the CDR3 is TGTGCCAGCAGCTTAAAACCCCGGGCACTTAACTATGGCTACACCTTC.

A few counts support this clonotype. This sequence joins TRBV5-1 and TRBJ1-1, with no clear D. Germline assignment: CDR1 SGHRS and CDR2 YFSETQ. The CDR3 sequence is 12 residues long. V lost 3 bases and J 1 base, leaving 4 bases between the germline ends. The CDR3 reads CASSSPNTEAFF. The CDR3 bases are TGCGCCAGCAGCTCCCCGAACACTGAAGCTTTCTTT.

In this sample, this clonotype turned up a few times. The rearrangement uses TRBV12-3 or TRBV12-4 and TRBJ1-5; TRBD1 might be the D (5 bases). The CDR3 is 13 residues long. The V and J ends lost 4 bases and 6 bases respectively, with 10 bases between them. CDR3: CASSYGRAQPQHF. DNA for the CDR3: TGTGCCAGCAGTTACGGCAGGGCTCAGCCCCAGCATTTT.

This clonotype was detected ten times or more. V is TRBV6-6 and J is TRBJ2-7; 7 bases match TRBD1. The J segment lost 4 bases and the V segment lost 2 bases, leaving 2 bases of the junction unmatched. CDR1 is MNHNY and CDR2 is SVGAGI in the germline V gene (reference sequence). The CDR3 is 13 amino acids. The CDR3 loop reads CASSYRDRYEQYF. DNA for the CDR3: TGTGCCAGCAGTTACCGGGACAGATACGAGCAGTACTTC.

This clonotype was counted a few times. J is TRBJ2-5 and V is TRBV15; D gene ambiguous. The CDR3 is 13 residues long. Looked up from germline, CDR1 is LNHNV and CDR2 is YYDKDF (reference sequence). With 1 base removed from V and 5 bases from J, the gap between germline ends came to 8 bases. CDR3 residues: CATSRGYKETQYF. CDR3 coding DNA: TGTGCCACCAGCAGAGGATACAAGGAGACCCAGTACTTC.

This rearrangement joins TRBV12-3 or TRBV12-4 to TRBJ1-2; 7 nucleotides align to TRBD1. V dropped 5 bases and J dropped 4; count of bases not matched to a gene: 10. There are 15 residues in the CDR3. CDR3 sequence: CASSPRRTGRYGYTF. The CDR3 DNA reads TGTGCCAGCAGTCCCCGACGGACAGGACGCTATGGCTACACCTTC.

This clonotype has a handful of counts. The genes are TRBV14 and TRBJ1-1; possible D gene TRBD1, 5 bases. The ends were cut back, 1 base at V and 10 bases at J, with 13 bases in the middle. Germline V lookup: CDR1 SGHDN, CDR2 FVKESK. The CDR3 has 13 residues. The CDR3 DNA is TGTGCCAGCAGCCAAGCGACGGACATGCGAGCTTTCTTT. This sequence encodes CASSQATDMRAFF. The entire variable domain, with the rest obtained from reference TRBV14 and TRBJ1-1, is as follows: EAGVTQFPSHSVIEKGQTVTLRCDPISGHDNLYWYRRVMGKEIKFLLHFVKESKQDESGMPNNRFLAERTGGTYSTLKVQPAELEDSGVYFCASSQATDMRAFFGQGTRLTVV.

This clonotype was picked up a small number of times. The V call is TRBV5-6, the J call TRBJ2-4; 9 nucleotides line up with TRBD1. V lost 2 bases, J lost 9 bases, and 9 bases stayed unmatched. Germline V lookup: CDR1 SGHDT, CDR2 YYEEEE. This CDR3 spans 15 amino acids. DNA of the CDR3: TGTGCCAGCAGCTTACCGGGACAGGGTGAGGGCATTCAGTACTTC. Residues: CASSLPGQGEGIQYF.

A few counts support this clonotype. The chain uses TRBV29-1 and TRBJ2-3; the D gene is possibly TRBD1 (5 bases). This CDR3 region has 14 residues. Trimming shortened V by 4 bases and J by 3 bases, and 14 bases separated the two germline ends. Germline V gene data show CDR1 as SQVTM and CDR2 as ANQGSEA. This CDR3 reads CSVGSPGRTDTQYF. CDR3 bases: TGCAGCGTTGGTTCGCCAGGGCGGACAGATACGCAGTATTTT.

The chain uses TRBV6-4 and TRBJ2-3, with TRBD2 identical over 15 bases. This CDR3 has 16 residues. Germline V lookup: CDR1 MRHNA, CDR2 SNTAGT. The junction had 2 bases not matched to a gene; V was cut back by 4 bases and J by 3 bases. The CDR3 coding sequence is TGTGCCAGCAGTGTCGGGACTAGCGGGAGGACAGATACGCAGTATTTT. As protein: CASSVGTSGRTDTQYF.

In this sample, this clonotype turned up a few times. This chain links TRBV5-8 with TRBJ1-2; D is perhaps TRBD1 (5 bases). The ends were cut back, 4 bases at V and 5 bases at J, with 15 bases in the middle. This CDR3 region has 14 residues. Germline lookup yields CDR1 SGHTS and CDR2 YDEGEE. The CDR3 coding sequence is TGTGCCAGCAGCCGCCCGGGGCTAGCGTATGGCTACACCTTC. Translated, it gives CASSRPGLAYGYTF.

This clonotype showed up just once. The rearrangement links TRBV27 to TRBJ1-6; the D gene is possibly TRBD1 (6 bases). CDR3 length: 15 residues. The ends were cut back, 5 bases at V and 9 bases at J, with 17 bases in the middle. CDR1 is MNHEY and CDR2 is SMNVEV in the germline V gene (reference sequence). CDR3 sequence (DNA): TGTGCCAGCAGTCCCCTGGCAGGGGTGGGTTCACCCCTCCACTTT. Amino acids: CASSPLAGVGSPLHF.

This clonotype came up a few times. This chain connects TRBV12-3 or TRBV12-4 to TRBJ2-5; D is unresolved. Trimming left V 2 bases short and J 1 base short, with 8 bases between. The CDR3 loop spans 14 amino acids. In nucleotides, the CDR3 is TGTGCCAGCAGTTTAATGCTCTCCCAAGAGACCCAGTACTTC. Amino acids: CASSLMLSQETQYF.

The chain uses TRBV10-3 and TRBJ2-5; 8 nucleotides align to TRBD2. This CDR3 has 16 amino acids. CDR1 and CDR2 (germline): ENHRY, SYGVKD. V trimming: 6 bases; J trimming: 5 bases; junction bases outside the gene matches: 14. Here the CDR3 reads CAIRDIAGSSGETQYF. In nucleotides, the CDR3 is TGTGCCATCAGGGATATAGCGGGGTCCTCCGGGGAGACCCAGTACTTC.

The V and J genes are TRBV10-3 and TRBJ2-7; 15 nucleotides align to TRBD2. Per the germline V gene, CDR1 is ENHRY and CDR2 is SYGVKD. Trimming took 6 bases from V and 7 from J; bases not matched to a gene: 10. The CDR3 consists of 16 residues. The CDR3 sequence is CAIRALGLAGGSEQYF. The CDR3 coding sequence is TGTGCCATCAGGGCCCTGGGACTAGCGGGAGGATCGGAGCAGTACTTC.

The chain combines TRBV7-6 with TRBJ2-1, with TRBD2 identical over 7 bases. This CDR3 spans 15 amino acids. The germline V gene has CDR1 SGHVS and CDR2 FNYEAQ. The trim removed 5 bases at V and 0 bases at J, leaving 4 bases unmatched. CDR3 in amino acids: CASSKAGNSYNEQFF. Written as DNA, the CDR3 is TGTGCCAGCAGCAAAGCGGGAAACTCCTACAATGAGCAGTTCTTC.

This clonotype was recorded once. This chain links TRBV3-1 with TRBJ2-5; 7 bases map to TRBD1. Germline-derived CDR1 and CDR2 are LGHDT and YNNKEL (reference sequence). V lost 3 bases and J lost 6; bases outside the gene matches: 16. The CDR3 covers 17 residues. For the CDR3, the DNA is TGTGCCAGCAGCCACGTCGACAGGGTGGGAAGGGGGCAGACCCAGTACTTC. Protein sequence: CASSHVDRVGRGQTQYF.

J is TRBJ2-1 and V is TRBV5-1; D may match TRBD1 or TRBD2 (5 bases each). Germline values: CDR1 SGHRS, CDR2 YFSETQ. CDR3 length: 15 amino acids. With 5 bases removed from V and 0 bases from J, the gap between germline ends came to 12 bases. In DNA, the CDR3 is TGCGCCAGCAGAATTCCTGGGGGCTCCTACAATGAGCAGTTCTTC. The encoded protein is CASRIPGGSYNEQFF.

This clonotype was counted a few times. The J gene is TRBJ2-7, the V gene TRBV12-3 or TRBV12-4; no definite D call. The germline V and J ends were trimmed by 0 bases and 1 base, with 10 bases remaining between them. The CDR3 consists of 15 residues. CDR3 residues: CASSLARGPSYEQYF. The CDR3 region has the DNA TGTGCCAGCAGTTTAGCGCGTGGGCCATCCTACGAGCAGTACTTC.

This clonotype was found a few times. The rearrangement uses TRBV14 and TRBJ2-3; 8 nucleotides match TRBD1. This CDR3 spans 15 amino acids. V was pared by 3 bases and J by 1 base, with 3 bases of the junction left unmatched. Germline CDR1 reads SGHDN; CDR2 reads FVKESK. The CDR3 coding sequence is TGTGCCAGCAGCCACCGGACAGGGCGCACAGATACGCAGTATTTT. This translates into CASSHRTGRTDTQYF.

V gene TRBV6-1 combines with J gene TRBJ1-6; perhaps TRBD1 as D (6 bases). The V gene's germline CDR1 is MNHNS and CDR2 SASEGT. CDR3 length: 13 amino acids. The V end lost 8 bases, the J end lost 4 bases, and 9 bases lay between the germline ends. The CDR3 DNA follows: TGTGCCAGCGGTACAGGGTATAATTCACCCCTCCACTTT. Its protein is CASGTGYNSPLHF.